The source of this TCR beta chain is a study of T cells expressing NK-cell markers. On the study more broadly: Repertoires of TCR beta were obtained from T cells sorted as CD3+CD56+NKG2C+, CD3+CD56+NKG2C- and CD3+CD56-NKG2C+. Eight donors were sequenced, of whom seven were HCMV-seropositive, while the remaining one was HCMV-seronegative.

TCRdb re-called the 5' RACE reads; every CDR3 protein appears as one record, without DNA. Its clone listing holds roughly 150,000 distinct CDR3 sequences. This CDR3 comprises 14 residues. Looked up from germline, CDR1 is MNHNS and CDR2 is SASEGT. Turning to this clonotype: Antigen: not known.

Study findings and constraints: Each of a handful of donors carried dominant NKG2C+ clonotypes accounting for roughly 1.0-7.5% of CD8+ T cells. It was still unclear whether expanded NKG2C+ T cell clones were HCMV specific.

The sequencing sample was made of blood T cells: a sorted CD56 or NKG2C T cell subset, CD4+ or CD8+ T cells, or bulk PBMC T cells (not recorded which). The chain joins TRBV6-1 to TRBJ1-1. This sequence originates from a man aged 18-69 years in good health. CDR3 region: CASSDEAGAPEAFF.